These 23 T cell receptor beta chains were all obtained from the same sample, sequenced in a study of identical twins. TCRdb itself ran the 5' RACE reads through MiXCR, one entry per CDR3 protein. Altogether about 700,000 distinct CDR3 sequences are present, over 5% being singletons, with the ten largest covering approximately 1.6%. Source material: naive T cells sorted from blood. These receptors all come from a man aged 18 to 30 in good health.

In this sample, this clonotype turned up many times. The genes are TRBV19 and TRBJ2-2, with D tentatively TRBD2 (5 bases). The CDR3 has 14 residues. V lost 5 bases and J lost 5, with 12 bases in between. CDR1 is LNHDA, CDR2 SQIVND, per germline (reference sequence). CDR3 amino acids: CASSLDLGTGELFF. As DNA, the CDR3 is TGTGCCAGTAGTCTGGACTTAGGTACCGGGGAGCTGTTTTTT.

The rearrangement links TRBV7-9 to TRBJ2-1; D is possibly TRBD1 or TRBD2 (6 bases each). Germline lookup yields CDR1 SEHNR and CDR2 FQNEAQ (reference sequence). The CDR3 covers 15 residues. V was shortened by 2 bases and J by 4 bases, with 12 bases between the two germline ends. The CDR3 nucleotides are TGTGCCAGCAGCTTACCCGGGGGCAGGTACAATGAGCAGTTCTTC. Translating gives CASSLPGGRYNEQFF. Combining the CDR3 with reference TRBV7-9 and TRBJ2-1 gives the whole variable domain DTGVSQNPRHKITKRGQNVTFRCDPISEHNRLYWYRQTLGQGPEFLTYFQNEAQLEKSRLLSDRFSAERPKGSFSTLEIQRTEQGDSAMYLCASSLPGGRYNEQFFGPGTRLTVL.

Many counts were recorded for this clonotype. The chain couples TRBV20-1 to TRBJ2-1; D is undetermined. The CDR3 covers 14 residues. Trimming cost V 6 bases and J 6 bases, with 18 bases left between them. In germline, CDR1 is DFQATT, CDR2 SNEGSKA (reference sequence). The CDR3 loop reads CSAKSTRDSNEQFF. The CDR3 DNA sequence: TGCAGTGCCAAATCTACCCGCGACTCCAATGAGCAGTTCTTC.

This clonotype was seen only a few times. The rearrangement joins TRBV11-2 to TRBJ2-5; the D gene is possibly TRBD2 (5 bases). The V and J ends lost 1 base and 3 bases respectively, with 12 bases between them. The CDR3 spans 15 residues. From germline, CDR1 is SGHAT and CDR2 FQNNGV. DNA for the CDR3: TGTGCCAGCAGCTTAGGAGGGTTTTGGAAAGAGACCCAGTACTTC. Translated: CASSLGGFWKETQYF.

The table lists this clonotype with a few counts. The V call is TRBV29-1, the J call TRBJ1-2; TRBD1 is a possible D gene (6 bases). The V gene lost 4 bases and the J gene lost 4 bases, with 13 bases spanning the gap. The length of the CDR3 is 13 residues. Germline V CDR1 and CDR2: SQVTM, ANQGSEA. The CDR3 sequence is CSVGFRGGYGYTF. The CDR3 DNA follows: TGCAGCGTTGGGTTCAGGGGCGGCTATGGCTACACCTTC.

The rearrangement joins TRBV5-5 to TRBJ2-1; TRBD2 agrees at 13 bases. The CDR3 totals 16 residues. Germline CDR1 SGHKS, CDR2 YYEKEE (reference sequence). The V gene end was trimmed by 4 bases and the J gene end by 8 bases; junction bases not matched to a gene: 9. CDR3: CASSGTGTSGTHEQFF. CDR3 sequence (DNA): TGTGCCAGCAGCGGAACCGGGACTAGCGGGACCCATGAGCAGTTCTTC.

Here the CDR3 DNA reads TGTGCCACCAGCAGAGATTTGGGGAACTCCTACGAGCAGTACTTC. Amino acids: CATSRDLGNSYEQYF. V gene TRBV15 combines with J gene TRBJ2-7; no clear D gene. The CDR3 has 15 residues. Germline-derived CDR1 and CDR2 are LNHNV and YYDKDF (reference sequence). Trimming shortened V by 0 bases and J by 0 bases, and 9 bases separated the two germline ends. Drawing the rest from reference TRBV15 and TRBJ2-7, the complete variable domain is DAMVIQNPRYQVTQFGKPVTLSCSQTLNHNVMYWYQQKSSQAPKLLFHYYDKDFNNEADTPDNFQSRRPNTSFCFLDIRSPGLGDTAMYLCATSRDLGNSYEQYFGPGTRLTVT.

This clonotype was recorded many times. The rearrangement joins TRBV7-3 to TRBJ1-1, with D maybe TRBD1 (6 bases). Trimming took 5 bases from V and 1 from J, leaving 17 bases between them. CDR3 size: 16 residues. The germline gives CDR1 SGHTA, CDR2 FQGTGA. CDR3 sequence (DNA): TGTGCCAGCAGCCCACGAAGGACAGAAGGGAACACTGAAGCTTTCTTT. Protein: CASSPRRTEGNTEAFF.

This clonotype was detected a few times. The DNA is left out, because the CDR3 cannot be placed on it with certainty; the CDR3 is given as TCRdb lists it. The chain carries TRBV4-2 and TRBJ2-2; the table gives TRBD2 as D, unverified against the DNA. The CDR3 length equals 17 residues, ends included. Germline CDR1 LGHNA, CDR2 YNFKEQ. The CDR3 sequence is CASSQIAGGFGAGELFF.

This clonotype was seen more than once but under ten times. V is TRBV27 and J is TRBJ2-7, with TRBD1 identical over 9 bases. V lost 7 bases to trimming and J lost 6 bases; unmatched junction nucleotides: 7. Germline V gives CDR1 MNHEY, CDR2 SMNVEV (reference sequence). The CDR3 is 13 residues long. CDR3 loop: CASNPDRGSEQYF. CDR3 coding DNA: TGTGCCAGCAATCCGGACAGGGGAAGCGAGCAGTACTTC.

J is TRBJ2-1 and V is TRBV5-1; tentatively, D is TRBD2 (6 bases). The ends were cut back, 4 bases at V and 3 bases at J, with 29 bases in the middle. CDR1 and CDR2 from the germline V gene are SGHRS and YFSETQ. The CDR3 sequence is 20 residues long. CDR3 residues: CASSGRQNFLAPDNYNEQFF. The DNA of the CDR3 is TGCGCCAGCAGCGGAAGACAGAATTTTCTAGCGCCGGATAACTACAATGAGCAGTTCTTC. The full variable domain, in which reference TRBV5-1 and TRBJ2-1 provide the parts outside the CDR3, is KAGVTQTPRYLIKTRGQQVTLSCSPISGHRSVSWYQQTPGQGLQFLFEYFSETQRNKGNFPGRFSGRQFSNSRSEMNVSTLELGDSALYLCASSGRQNFLAPDNYNEQFFGPGTRLTVL.

In this sample, this clonotype turned up a few times. This chain joins TRBV11-2 and TRBJ2-2, with 9 bases that match TRBD2. Germline CDR1 reads SGHAT; CDR2 reads FQNNGV. CDR3 length equals 17 residues. J lost 6 bases, V lost 0 bases, and 8 bases had no gene match. CDR3 in amino acids: CASSLDLGLASAGELFF. CDR3 DNA sequence: TGTGCCAGCAGCTTAGACTTGGGACTAGCATCGGCCGGGGAGCTGTTTTTT. The full variable domain, rest sourced from reference TRBV11-2 and TRBJ2-2, is EAGVAQSPRYKIIEKRQSVAFWCNPISGHATLYWYQQILGQGPKLLIQFQNNGVVDDSQLPKDRFSAERLKGVDSTLKIQPAKLEDSAVYLCASSLDLGLASAGELFFGEGSRLTVL.

The V gene is TRBV18, the J gene TRBJ2-4, with D perhaps assigned TRBD1 or TRBD2 (5 bases each). The CDR3 extends over 16 amino acids. Per germline, CDR1 KGHSH and CDR2 LQKENI. Trimming cost V 1 base and J 0 bases, with 10 bases left between them. CDR3 residues: CASSPRGAVAKNIQYF. In DNA, the CDR3 is TGTGCCAGCTCACCACGAGGGGCCGTAGCCAAAAACATTCAGTACTTC.

The chain joins TRBV10-3 to TRBJ2-5; 11 bases align to TRBD2. J gave up 5 bases and V 10 bases, and 9 bases lay outside the gene matches. The CDR3 extends over 14 amino acids. Germline-derived CDR1 and CDR2 are ENHRY and SYGVKD. CDR3 bases: TGTGCCACCCTTAGCGGGAGGGCCGGTGAGACCCAGTACTTC. The encoded protein is CATLSGRAGETQYF.

This clonotype was picked up a small number of times. This sequence joins TRBV7-9 and TRBJ2-3; D not certain. Germline CDR1 and CDR2: SEHNR and FQNEAQ (reference sequence). Trimming cost V 4 bases and J 2 bases, with 16 bases left between them. This CDR3 has 16 residues. As DNA, the CDR3 is TGTGCCAGCAGCTCGGGTCACAGTACAACCACAGATACGCAGTATTTT. Protein: CASSSGHSTTTDTQYF.

This clonotype was found a few times. This rearrangement joins TRBV2 to TRBJ2-6; 12 nucleotides line up with TRBD2. This CDR3 comprises 19 residues. Germline assignment: CDR1 SNHLY and CDR2 FYNNEI. V lost 2 bases to trimming and J lost 0 bases; unmatched junction nucleotides: 5. The CDR3 sequence: CASSEWRTSGISGANVLTF. The CDR3 DNA reads as TGTGCCAGCAGTGAATGGAGGACTAGCGGGATCTCTGGGGCCAACGTCCTGACTTTC.

This clonotype turned up a few times. This chain connects TRBV10-3 to TRBJ2-5; a weak D match, TRBD2 (5 bases). The germline gives CDR1 ENHRY, CDR2 SYGVKD. Between the trimmed V and J ends, which lost 2 bases and 5 bases, there was a span of 15 bases. CDR3 length: 15 amino acids. The CDR3 sequence: CAISEGKRRRETQYF. The CDR3 coding sequence is TGTGCCATCAGTGAGGGGAAAAGGAGGAGGGAGACCCAGTACTTC.

CDR3 sequence reads: CSGQGSTDTQYF. The CDR3 DNA reads as TGCAGCGGACAGGGTTCGACAGATACGCAGTATTTT. V usage is TRBV29-1 and J usage is TRBJ2-3; TRBD1 aligns across 7 bases. Per the germline V gene, CDR1 is SQVTM and CDR2 is ANQGSEA. The CDR3 has 12 residues. The V segment lost 7 bases and the J segment 3 bases; nucleotides outside the gene matches: 4.

V and J are TRBV12-3 or TRBV12-4 and TRBJ2-1; D uncertain. The V and J ends lost 2 bases and 0 bases respectively, with 8 bases between them. The CDR3 has 15 residues. In DNA form, the CDR3 reads TGTGCCAGCAGTTTATGGGAACCCTCCTACAATGAGCAGTTCTTC. It specifies CASSLWEPSYNEQFF.

This clonotype appeared many times. This chain connects TRBV20-1 to TRBJ2-3; D assignment may be TRBD1 or TRBD2 (6 bases each). This CDR3 is 12 amino acids long. From germline, CDR1 is DFQATT and CDR2 SNEGSKA (reference sequence). CDR3 sequence: CIPGGRTDTQYF. CDR3 in DNA: TGCATCCCTGGGGGGCGGACAGATACGCAGTATTTT.

Many counts were recorded for this clonotype. The rearrangement uses TRBV5-1 and TRBJ2-1; weak D call: TRBD2 (5 bases). Germline CDR1 SGHRS, CDR2 YFSETQ. The CDR3 spans 13 residues. Trimming removed 3 bases at V and 9 bases at J, with 13 bases between. This CDR3 is CASSSSAGPEQFF. The CDR3 DNA reads TGCGCCAGCAGCTCCAGTGCGGGTCCTGAGCAGTTCTTC. Variable domain in full (rest from reference TRBV5-1 and TRBJ2-1): KAGVTQTPRYLIKTRGQQVTLSCSPISGHRSVSWYQQTPGQGLQFLFEYFSETQRNKGNFPGRFSGRQFSNSRSEMNVSTLELGDSALYLCASSSSAGPEQFFGPGTRLTVL.

In its sample, this clonotype was seen a few times. The chain is built from TRBV11-2 and TRBJ2-2; no firm D call. Germline V gives CDR1 SGHAT, CDR2 FQNNGV. The CDR3 is 15 amino acids. V was shortened by 2 bases and J by 5 bases, with 12 bases between the two germline ends. CDR3 coding DNA: TGTGCCAGCAGCTTATGGTGGCAGAAGACCGGGGAGCTGTTTTTT. This gives the protein CASSLWWQKTGELFF.

The V and J genes are TRBV29-1 and TRBJ2-3; D may be TRBD1 or TRBD2 (5 bases each). V was trimmed by 1 base and J by 2 bases, leaving 13 bases between them. This CDR3 has 15 amino acids. The germline V gene encodes CDR1 SQVTM and CDR2 ANQGSEA. CDR3 protein: CSVEGGGQNTDTQYF. DNA for the CDR3: TGCAGCGTTGAAGGGGGCGGGCAAAACACAGATACGCAGTATTTT.